This paragraph reports one TCR beta chain. Its specificity is unknown. With 4 bases clipped from V and 7 bases from J, the junction kept 6 bases outside the gene matches. The germline V gene encodes CDR1 SGHDN and CDR2 FVKESK. The CDR3 is 14 amino acids. The data are from a study of cytomegalovirus exposure and HLA in healthy donors. Notes on the study in general: Immune exposure information available was restricted to CMV serostatus. The likely origin of a cluster of highly shared sequence variants was a sequencing artifact.

PCR used 60 Vbeta primers and 13 Jbeta primers. The assay was immunoSEQ multiplex PCR, and TCRdb's table has in-frame clones only and misses some. In the table there are some 100,000 clones, roughly 75% of which are singletons. The sequencing input was PBMCs. This receptor was taken from a male donor in good health and CMV-seropositive. The V call is TRBV14, the J call TRBJ2-1; 8 nucleotides agree with TRBD2. The CDR3 sequence is CASSPLGTRNEQFF. DNA for the CDR3: TGTGCCAGCAGCCCGCTCGGGACTAGAAATGAGCAGTTCTTC.